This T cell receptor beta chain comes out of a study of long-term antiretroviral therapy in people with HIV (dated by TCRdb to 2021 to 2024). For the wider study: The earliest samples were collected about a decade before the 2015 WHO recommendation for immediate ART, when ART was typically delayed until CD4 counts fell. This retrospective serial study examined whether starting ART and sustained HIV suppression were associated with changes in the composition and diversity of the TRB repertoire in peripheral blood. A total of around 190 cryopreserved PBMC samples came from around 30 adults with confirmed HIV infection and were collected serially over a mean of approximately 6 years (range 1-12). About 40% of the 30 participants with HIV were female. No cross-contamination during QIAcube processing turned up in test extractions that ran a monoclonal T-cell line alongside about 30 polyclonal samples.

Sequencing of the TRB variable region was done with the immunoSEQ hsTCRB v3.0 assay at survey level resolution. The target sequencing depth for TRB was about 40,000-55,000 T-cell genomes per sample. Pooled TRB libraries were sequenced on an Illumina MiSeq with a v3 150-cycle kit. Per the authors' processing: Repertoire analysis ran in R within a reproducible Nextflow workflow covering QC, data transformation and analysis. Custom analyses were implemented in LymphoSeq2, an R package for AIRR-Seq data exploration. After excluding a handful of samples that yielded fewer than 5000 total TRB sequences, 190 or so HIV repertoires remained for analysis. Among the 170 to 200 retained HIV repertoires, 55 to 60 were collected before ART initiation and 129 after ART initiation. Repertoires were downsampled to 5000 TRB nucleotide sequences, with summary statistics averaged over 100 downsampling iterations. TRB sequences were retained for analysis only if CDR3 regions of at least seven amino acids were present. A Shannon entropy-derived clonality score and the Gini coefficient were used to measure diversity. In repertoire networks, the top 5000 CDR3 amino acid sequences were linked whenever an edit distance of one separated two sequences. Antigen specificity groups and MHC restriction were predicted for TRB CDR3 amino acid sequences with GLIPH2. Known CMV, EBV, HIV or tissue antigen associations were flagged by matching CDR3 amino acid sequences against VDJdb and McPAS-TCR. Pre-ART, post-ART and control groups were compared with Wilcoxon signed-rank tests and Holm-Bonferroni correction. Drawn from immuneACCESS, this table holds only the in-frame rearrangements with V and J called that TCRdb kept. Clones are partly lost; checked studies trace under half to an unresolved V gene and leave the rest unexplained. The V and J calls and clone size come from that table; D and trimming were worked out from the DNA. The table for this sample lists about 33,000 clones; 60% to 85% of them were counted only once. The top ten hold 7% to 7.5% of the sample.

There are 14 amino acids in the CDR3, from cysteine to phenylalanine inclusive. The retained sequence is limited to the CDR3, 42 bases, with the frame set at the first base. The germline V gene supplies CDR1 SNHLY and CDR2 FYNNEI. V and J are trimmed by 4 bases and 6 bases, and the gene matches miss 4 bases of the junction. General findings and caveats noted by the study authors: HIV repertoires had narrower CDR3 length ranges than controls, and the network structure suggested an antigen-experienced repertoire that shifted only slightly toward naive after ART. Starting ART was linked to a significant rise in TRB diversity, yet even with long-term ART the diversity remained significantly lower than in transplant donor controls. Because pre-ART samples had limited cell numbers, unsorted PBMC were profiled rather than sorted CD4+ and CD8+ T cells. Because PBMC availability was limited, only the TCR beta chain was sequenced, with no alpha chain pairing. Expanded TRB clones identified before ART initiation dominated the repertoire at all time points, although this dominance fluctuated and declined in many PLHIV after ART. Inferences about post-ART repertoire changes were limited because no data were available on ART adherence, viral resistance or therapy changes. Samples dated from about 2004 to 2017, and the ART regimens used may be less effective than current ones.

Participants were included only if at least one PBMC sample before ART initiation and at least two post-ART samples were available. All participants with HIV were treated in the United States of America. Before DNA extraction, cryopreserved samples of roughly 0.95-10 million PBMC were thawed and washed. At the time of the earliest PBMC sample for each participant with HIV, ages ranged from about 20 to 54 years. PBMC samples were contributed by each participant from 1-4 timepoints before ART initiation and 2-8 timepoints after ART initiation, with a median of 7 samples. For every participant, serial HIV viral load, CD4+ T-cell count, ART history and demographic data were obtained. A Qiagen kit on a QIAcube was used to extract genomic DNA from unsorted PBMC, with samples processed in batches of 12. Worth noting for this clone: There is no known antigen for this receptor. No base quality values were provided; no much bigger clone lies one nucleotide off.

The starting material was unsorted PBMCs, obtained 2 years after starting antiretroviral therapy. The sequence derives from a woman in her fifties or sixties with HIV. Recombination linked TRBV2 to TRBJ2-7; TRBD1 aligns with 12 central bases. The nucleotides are TGTGCCAGCAGTGCGTGGGACAGGGGGCCCGAGCAGTACTTC. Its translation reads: CASSAWDRGPEQYF. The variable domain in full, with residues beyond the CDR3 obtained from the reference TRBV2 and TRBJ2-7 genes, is EPEVTQTPSHQVTQMGQEVILRCVPISNHLYFYWYRQILGQKVEFLVSFYNNEISEKSEIFDDQFSVERPDGSNFTLKIRSTKLEDSAMYFCASSAWDRGPEQYFGPGTRLTVT.